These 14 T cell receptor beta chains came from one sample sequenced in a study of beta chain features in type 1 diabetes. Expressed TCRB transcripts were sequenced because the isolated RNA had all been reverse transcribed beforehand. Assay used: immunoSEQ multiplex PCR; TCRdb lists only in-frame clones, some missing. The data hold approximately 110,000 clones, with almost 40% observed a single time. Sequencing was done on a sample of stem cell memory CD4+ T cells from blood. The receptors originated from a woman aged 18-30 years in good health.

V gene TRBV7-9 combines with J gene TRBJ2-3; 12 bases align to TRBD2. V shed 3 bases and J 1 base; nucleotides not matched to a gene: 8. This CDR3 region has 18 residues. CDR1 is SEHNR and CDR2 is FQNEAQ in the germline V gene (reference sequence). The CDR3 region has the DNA TGTGCCAGCAGCTTGGGCCAGACTAGCGGGAGTGGCACAGATACGCAGTATTTT. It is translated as CASSLGQTSGSGTDTQYF.

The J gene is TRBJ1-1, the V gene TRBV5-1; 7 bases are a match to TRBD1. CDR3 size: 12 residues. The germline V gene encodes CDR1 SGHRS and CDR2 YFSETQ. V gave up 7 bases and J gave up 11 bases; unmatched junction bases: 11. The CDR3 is CASEDNRGFAFF. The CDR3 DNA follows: TGCGCCAGCGAAGACAACAGGGGTTTCGCTTTCTTT.

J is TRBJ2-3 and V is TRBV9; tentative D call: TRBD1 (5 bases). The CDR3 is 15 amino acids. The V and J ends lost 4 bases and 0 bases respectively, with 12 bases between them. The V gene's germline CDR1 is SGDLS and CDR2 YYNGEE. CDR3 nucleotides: TGTGCCAGCAGCCTACGCAGACAGAGCACAGATACGCAGTATTTT. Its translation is CASSLRRQSTDTQYF.

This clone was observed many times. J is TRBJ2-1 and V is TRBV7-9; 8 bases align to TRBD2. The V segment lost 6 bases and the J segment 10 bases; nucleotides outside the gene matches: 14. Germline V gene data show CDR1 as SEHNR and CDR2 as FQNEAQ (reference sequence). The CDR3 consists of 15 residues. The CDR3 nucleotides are TGTGCCAGCAGAACTAGCGGAATCCCGAGGGAGGAGCAGTTCTTC. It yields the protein CASRTSGIPREEQFF.

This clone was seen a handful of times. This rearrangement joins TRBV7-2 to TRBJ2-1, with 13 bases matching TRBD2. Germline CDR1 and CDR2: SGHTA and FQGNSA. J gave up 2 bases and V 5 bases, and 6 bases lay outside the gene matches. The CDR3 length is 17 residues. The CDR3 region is CASSPYGLAGAYNEQFF. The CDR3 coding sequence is TGTGCCAGCAGCCCCTACGGACTAGCGGGGGCCTACAATGAGCAGTTCTTC.

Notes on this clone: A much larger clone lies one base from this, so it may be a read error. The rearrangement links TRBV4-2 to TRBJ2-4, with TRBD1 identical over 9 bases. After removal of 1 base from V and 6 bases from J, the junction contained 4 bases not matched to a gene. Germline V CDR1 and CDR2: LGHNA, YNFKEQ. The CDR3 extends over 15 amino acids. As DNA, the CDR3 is TGTGCCAGCAGCCAAGGGCTGGGACAGGGAAACATTCAGTACTTC. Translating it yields CASSQGLGQGNIQYF.

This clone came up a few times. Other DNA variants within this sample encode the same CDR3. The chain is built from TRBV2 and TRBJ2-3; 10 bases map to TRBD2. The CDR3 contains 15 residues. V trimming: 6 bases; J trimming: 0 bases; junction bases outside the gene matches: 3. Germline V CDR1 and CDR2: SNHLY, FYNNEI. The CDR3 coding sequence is TGTGCCAGCAGGAGGACTAGCGGAAGCACAGATACGCAGTATTTT. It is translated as CASRRTSGSTDTQYF.

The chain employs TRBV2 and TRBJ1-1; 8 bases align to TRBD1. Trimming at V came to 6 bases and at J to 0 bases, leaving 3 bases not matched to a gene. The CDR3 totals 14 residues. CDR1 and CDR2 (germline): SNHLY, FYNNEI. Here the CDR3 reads CASRLGQVNTEAFF. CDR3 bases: TGTGCCAGCAGATTGGGACAGGTGAACACTGAAGCTTTCTTT.

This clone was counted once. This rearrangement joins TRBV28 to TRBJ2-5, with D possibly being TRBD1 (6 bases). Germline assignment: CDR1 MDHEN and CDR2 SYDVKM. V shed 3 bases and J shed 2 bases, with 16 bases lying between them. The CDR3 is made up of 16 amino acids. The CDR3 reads CASSFGGLATQETQYF. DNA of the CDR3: TGTGCCAGCAGTTTTGGGGGCCTAGCAACGCAAGAGACCCAGTACTTC.

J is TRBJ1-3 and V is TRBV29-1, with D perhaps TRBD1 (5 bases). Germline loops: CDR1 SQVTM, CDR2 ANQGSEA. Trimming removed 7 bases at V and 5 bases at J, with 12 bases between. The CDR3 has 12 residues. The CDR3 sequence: CSASGLRNTIYF. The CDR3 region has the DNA TGCAGCGCTTCAGGGTTAAGAAACACCATATATTTT.

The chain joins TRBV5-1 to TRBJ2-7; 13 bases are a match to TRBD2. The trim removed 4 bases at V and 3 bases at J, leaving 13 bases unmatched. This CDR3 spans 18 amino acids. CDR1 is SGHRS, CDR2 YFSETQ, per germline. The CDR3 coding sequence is TGCGCCAGCAGCGACCGACTAGCGGGAGGCCCGAAGGGCTACGAGCAGTACTTC. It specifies CASSDRLAGGPKGYEQYF.

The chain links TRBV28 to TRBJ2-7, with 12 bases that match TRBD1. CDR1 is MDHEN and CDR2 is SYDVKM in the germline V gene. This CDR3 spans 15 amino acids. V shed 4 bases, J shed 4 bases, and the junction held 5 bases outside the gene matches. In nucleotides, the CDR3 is TGTGCCAGCAGTTCCCCGGGACAGGGGGCATACGAGCAGTACTTC. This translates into CASSSPGQGAYEQYF.

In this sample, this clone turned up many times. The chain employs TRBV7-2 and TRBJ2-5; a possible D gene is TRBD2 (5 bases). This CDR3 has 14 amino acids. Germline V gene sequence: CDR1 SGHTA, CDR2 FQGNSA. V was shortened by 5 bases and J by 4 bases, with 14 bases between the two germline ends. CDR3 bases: TGTGCCAGCAGCCCCTGGCGGGCTCGAGAGACCCAGTACTTC. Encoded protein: CASSPWRARETQYF.

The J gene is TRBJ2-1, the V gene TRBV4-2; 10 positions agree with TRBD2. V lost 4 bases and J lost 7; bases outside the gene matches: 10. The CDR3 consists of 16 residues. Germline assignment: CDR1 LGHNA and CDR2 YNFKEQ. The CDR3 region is CASSRSGRASSNEQFF. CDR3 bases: TGTGCCAGCAGCCGCAGCGGGAGGGCCTCCTCGAATGAGCAGTTCTTC.